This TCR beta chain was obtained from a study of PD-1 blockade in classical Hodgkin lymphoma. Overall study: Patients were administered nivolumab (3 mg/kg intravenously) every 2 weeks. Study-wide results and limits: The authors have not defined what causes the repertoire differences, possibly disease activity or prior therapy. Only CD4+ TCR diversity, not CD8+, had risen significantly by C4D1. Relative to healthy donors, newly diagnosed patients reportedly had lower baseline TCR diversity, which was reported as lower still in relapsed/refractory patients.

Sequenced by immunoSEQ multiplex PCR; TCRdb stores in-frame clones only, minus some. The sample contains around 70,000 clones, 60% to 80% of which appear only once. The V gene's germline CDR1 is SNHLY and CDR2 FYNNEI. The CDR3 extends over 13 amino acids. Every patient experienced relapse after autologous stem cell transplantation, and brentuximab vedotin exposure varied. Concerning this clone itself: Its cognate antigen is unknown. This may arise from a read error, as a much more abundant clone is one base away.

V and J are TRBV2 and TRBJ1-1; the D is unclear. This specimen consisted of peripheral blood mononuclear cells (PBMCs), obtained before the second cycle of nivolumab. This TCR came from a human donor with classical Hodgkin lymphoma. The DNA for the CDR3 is TGTGTCAGCGAGAAAGACTGGGGTACTGAAGCTTTCTTT. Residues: CVSEKDWGTEAFF.